Shown below are 14 T cell receptor beta chains from a single sample sequenced in a study of metastatic and nonmetastatic thyroid tumors. MiXCR reprocessed the PCR reads for TCRdb. The table records 29,000 or so clones, around 4% of them present only once. Not a single patient had been given any form of treatment at any point before undergoing thyroid surgery. The specimen was blood. All receptors derive from a female donor with papillary thyroid cancer or a benign thyroid nodule (not recorded which). Some clones in this sample may be carry-over from other donors' samples.

This clone was counted at least ten times. The chain uses TRBV6-1 and TRBJ2-7; no definite D call. CDR3 length: 14 amino acids. Per germline, CDR1 MNHNS and CDR2 SASEGT. V lost 1 base and J 3 bases, leaving 10 bases between the germline ends. This CDR3 is CASSEVDPSYEQYF. The CDR3 bases are TGTGCCAGCAGTGAAGTGGACCCGAGCTACGAGCAGTACTTC.

The sample holds a few counts of this clone. The rearrangement uses TRBV5-1 and TRBJ1-2; no reliable D call. This CDR3 region has 16 residues. Germline V gene lookup returns CDR1 SGHRS and CDR2 YFSETQ. V was shortened by 4 bases and J by 2 bases, with 18 bases between the two germline ends. Here the CDR3 reads CASSLYHSGRNYGYTF. CDR3 DNA sequence: TGCGCCAGCAGCCTGTATCACTCGGGGAGGAACTATGGCTACACCTTC.

This clone was detected a few times. V and J are TRBV6-1 and TRBJ1-3, with D possibly TRBD1 on 5 matching bases. Germline V gene lookup returns CDR1 MNHNS and CDR2 SASEGT. V gave up 6 bases and J gave up 0 bases, with 15 bases separating them. This CDR3 has 16 amino acids. CDR3 DNA: TGTGCCAGCAGGGAGTTGACAGTTATCTCTGGAAACACCATATATTTT. Protein sequence: CASRELTVISGNTIYF.

This clone was seen ten or more times. The genes are TRBV4-1 and TRBJ2-1, with D perhaps matching TRBD2 (5 bases). The V gene's germline CDR1 is MGHRA and CDR2 YSYEKL. The CDR3 is made up of 15 amino acids. Trimming removed 5 bases at V and 6 bases at J, with 17 bases between. This chain's CDR3 is CASSSLLTRRNEQFF. The CDR3 coding sequence is TGCGCCAGCAGCTCGCTACTTACTAGACGCAATGAGCAGTTCTTC.

This clone appeared a few times. The genes are TRBV6-1 and TRBJ2-2; 12 bases fit TRBD2. The CDR3 has 15 residues. V lost 6 bases to trimming and J lost 6 bases; unmatched junction nucleotides: 5. The germline CDR1 and CDR2 sequences are MNHNS and SASEGT. CDR3 bases: TGTGCCAGCAGCAAACTAGCGGGAGGAGCCGGGGAGCTGTTTTTT. This translates into CASSKLAGGAGELFF.

This clone was detected ten times or more. The V and J genes are TRBV9 and TRBJ1-6, with D tentatively TRBD1 (5 bases). V lost 0 bases, J lost 2 bases, and 15 bases lay in between. Germline V lookup: CDR1 SGDLS, CDR2 YYNGEE. The CDR3 sequence is 18 residues long. DNA of the CDR3: TGTGCCAGCAGCGTAGAATTGGAGAGGGACCCCTATAATTCACCCCTCCACTTT. Its translation is CASSVELERDPYNSPLHF.

This clone showed up many times. The rearrangement joins TRBV5-1 to TRBJ2-7; TRBD2 matches 9 bases. Germline CDR1 SGHRS, CDR2 YFSETQ. With V trimmed by 4 bases and J by 1 base, 6 bases remained unmatched. The CDR3 sequence is 15 residues long. The CDR3 DNA sequence: TGCGCCAGCAGCCACGGGACTAGCACATCCTACGAGCAGTACTTC. Its translation is CASSHGTSTSYEQYF.

This clone is labeled medium-sized. The V and J genes are TRBV27 and TRBJ2-3; TRBD1 aligns across 7 bases. The CDR3 has 14 amino acids. Germline V CDR1 and CDR2: MNHEY, SMNVEV (reference sequence). The V gene end was trimmed by 4 bases and the J gene end by 5 bases; junction bases not matched to a gene: 6. The CDR3 here is CASSSTGFLDTQYF. As DNA, the CDR3 is TGTGCCAGCAGTTCGACAGGGTTTTTAGATACGCAGTATTTT.

In regard to this clone: In the same sample, other DNA sequences code for this CDR3. The rearrangement uses TRBV7-8 and TRBJ1-2, with TRBD1 matching over 9 bases. This CDR3 region has 15 residues. Germline V gene data show CDR1 as SGHVS and CDR2 as FQNEAQ. Trimming removed 2 bases from V and 8 bases from J; junction bases left unmatched: 9. CDR3 residues: CASSLRGQGPGGYTF. CDR3 bases: TGTGCCAGCAGCTTAAGGGGACAGGGTCCTGGGGGCTACACCTTC.

Many counts were recorded for this clone. This chain joins TRBV3-1 and TRBJ2-5; 12 nucleotides match TRBD2. The CDR3 contains 17 residues. V shed 1 base and J 4 bases; nucleotides not matched to a gene: 7. Germline CDR1 reads LGHDT; CDR2 reads YNNKEL (reference sequence). CDR3 sequence reads: CASSQGLAGVRRETQYF. The CDR3 DNA is TGTGCCAGCAGCCAAGGACTAGCGGGAGTCAGGAGAGAGACCCAGTACTTC.

The J gene is TRBJ1-1, the V gene TRBV2; 7 positions agree with TRBD1. This CDR3 contains 13 residues. J was trimmed by 8 bases and V by 5 bases; bases with no gene match: 8. From germline, CDR1 is SNHLY and CDR2 FYNNEI. CDR3 region: CASSKTGVMEAFF. The CDR3 nucleotides are TGTGCCAGCAGTAAAACAGGGGTTATGGAAGCTTTCTTT.

This clone has just a few counts. CDR3 residues: CASSLAGFAYEQYF. CDR3 nucleotide sequence: TGTGCCAGCAGTTTGGCAGGTTTCGCCTACGAGCAGTACTTC. V usage is TRBV12-3 or TRBV12-4 and J usage is TRBJ2-7; D is unclear. There are 14 residues in the CDR3. Trimming left V 3 bases short and J 2 bases short, with 11 bases between.

By sample share, this clone is medium-sized (0.01 to 0.1%). J is TRBJ2-5 and V is TRBV6-2 or TRBV6-3; TRBD2 matches 7 bases. Germline V lookup: CDR1 MNHEY, CDR2 SVGEGT. V dropped 2 bases and J dropped 3; count of bases not matched to a gene: 12. The length of the CDR3 is 17 residues. In nucleotides, the CDR3 is TGTGCCAGCAGTTACGATCCGGGGGGTTGGCGTGAAGAGACCCAGTACTTC. This sequence encodes CASSYDPGGWREETQYF.

The chain joins TRBV20-1 to TRBJ2-2; D possibly corresponds to TRBD2 (6 bases). Germline V gives CDR1 DFQATT, CDR2 SNEGSKA (reference sequence). The germline V and J ends were trimmed by 2 bases and 6 bases, with 19 bases remaining between them. This CDR3 has 16 amino acids. Here the CDR3 DNA reads TGCAGTGCTAGATCCCGGGGACGGGGGTGTCCCGGGGAGCTGTTTTTT. It codes for CSARSRGRGCPGELFF.